This T cell receptor beta chain was identified during a study of cytomegalovirus exposure and HLA in healthy donors. Findings and caveats of the study: An assumption of roughly uniform sequencing depth across donors underlay the presence/absence analyses. An ancestry cluster, one associated with Asian ancestry, reportedly showed fewer N-insertions than the roughly 610-donor mean in a later analysis. In most subjects, TCR beta sequences reportedly gave accurate predictions of HLA-A and HLA-B alleles.

This clone was recorded a few times. Its cognate antigen is unknown. Donors in the study were healthy people who gave bone marrow. PCR amplification relied on 60 Vbeta primers (plus 13 Jbeta primers). The repertoire was sequenced with immunoSEQ multiplex PCR; TCRdb's copy has only in-frame clones and lacks some. The sample lists under 150,000 clones; more than 60% were seen once. CDR1 LNHDA and CDR2 SQIVND come from the germline V gene (reference sequence). The CDR3 has 15 amino acids. V was cut by 3 bases and J by 5 bases, with 13 bases left in between. Material: PBMCs. The sequence was collected from a woman in her forties in good health and CMV-seronegative. The rearrangement links TRBV19 to TRBJ1-4; D is uncertain. This chain's CDR3 is CASSISSGPNEKLFF. The CDR3 bases are TGTGCCAGTAGTATCAGTAGCGGGCCAAATGAAAAACTGTTTTTT.